The 9 T cell receptor beta chains given below trace back to one sample, sequenced in a study of control samples from healthy donors and cancer patients. Sequenced by immunoSEQ multiplex PCR; TCRdb stores in-frame clones only, minus some. The repertoire holds under 200,000 clones, with 80% to 90% as singletons. The sequenced sample consisted of blood. The source of these receptors is a woman aged 25 to 45 in good health.

V usage is TRBV12-3 or TRBV12-4 and J usage is TRBJ1-1; 10 nucleotides line up with TRBD1. With V trimmed by 6 bases and J by 8 bases, 6 bases remained unmatched. The CDR3 length is 13 residues. The CDR3 DNA follows: TGTGCCAGCAGGAGGACAGGGGGTTTGGAAGCTTTCTTT. This gives the protein CASRRTGGLEAFF.

The genes are TRBV19 and TRBJ2-7; either TRBD1 or TRBD2 may supply D (5 bases each). This CDR3 has 14 amino acids. V was pared by 5 bases and J by 0 bases, with 11 bases between. Per germline, CDR1 LNHDA and CDR2 SQIVND (reference sequence). CDR3 amino acids: CASSPRDGSYEQYF. The CDR3 DNA is TGTGCCAGTAGTCCACGGGACGGCTCCTACGAGCAGTACTTC.

In this sample, this clone turned up a few times. The chain links TRBV5-1 to TRBJ2-3; D is unresolved. This CDR3 spans 15 amino acids. V was trimmed by 5 bases and J by 0 bases, leaving 13 bases between them. The germline V gene has CDR1 SGHRS and CDR2 YFSETQ. CDR3 loop: CASRIDVTSTDTQYF. The CDR3 DNA sequence: TGCGCCAGCAGAATCGACGTAACTAGCACAGATACGCAGTATTTT.

This chain uses TRBV27 with TRBJ2-3; D unresolved. Trimming left V 5 bases short and J 3 bases short, with 9 bases between. This CDR3 contains 13 residues. In germline, CDR1 is MNHEY, CDR2 SMNVEV (reference sequence). In nucleotides, the CDR3 is TGTGCCAGCAGTCAGCTCCTTACAGATACGCAGTATTTT. Translated, it gives CASSQLLTDTQYF.

This clone has only a few counts. The chain employs TRBV4-1 and TRBJ1-5, with D possibly TRBD1 on 5 matching bases. Germline V gives CDR1 MGHRA, CDR2 YSYEKL. The CDR3 totals 15 residues. The V end was cut by 0 bases, the J end by 5 bases, with 11 bases between. The CDR3 region has the DNA TGCGCCAGCAGCCAAGAGTCCAGGGCGGATCAGCCCCAGCATTTT. Amino acid sequence: CASSQESRADQPQHF.

The gene calls are TRBV9 and TRBJ2-2, with 10 nucleotides matching TRBD1. Germline CDR1 SGDLS, CDR2 YYNGEE. CDR3 length equals 14 residues. Trimming took 7 bases from V and 1 from J; bases not matched to a gene: 1. CDR3 region: CASGDRGNTGELFF. CDR3 DNA sequence: TGTGCCAGCGGGGACAGGGGGAACACCGGGGAGCTGTTTTTT.

J is TRBJ2-1 and V is TRBV7-9, with TRBD2 matching over 7 bases. The J segment lost 4 bases and the V segment lost 5 bases, leaving 8 bases of the junction unmatched. Germline-derived CDR1 and CDR2 are SEHNR and FQNEAQ (reference sequence). The CDR3 has 15 residues. The CDR3 loop is CASSPTSAGYNEQFF. CDR3 nucleotides: TGTGCCAGCAGCCCCACTAGCGCGGGGTACAATGAGCAGTTCTTC.

The chain is built from TRBV11-2 and TRBJ2-1; TRBD2 aligns across 8 bases. The V and J ends lost 0 bases and 4 bases, in that order; junction bases with no gene match: 8. The CDR3 runs to 17 residues. Germline loops: CDR1 SGHAT, CDR2 FQNNGV. The CDR3 sequence: CASSLDRTSGAYNEQFF. Here the CDR3 DNA reads TGTGCCAGCAGCTTAGATCGCACTAGCGGAGCTTACAATGAGCAGTTCTTC.

The chain is built from TRBV5-6 and TRBJ1-1; tentatively, D is TRBD1 (5 bases). The CDR3 runs to 16 residues. The germline CDR1 and CDR2 sequences are SGHDT and YYEEEE. V was shortened by 3 bases and J by 1 base, with 16 bases between the two germline ends. The CDR3 DNA sequence: TGTGCCAGCAGCTCGAGGGGACTAAGAGCGAACACTGAAGCTTTCTTT. It encodes CASSSRGLRANTEAFF. The full variable domain, with the rest looked up from reference TRBV5-6 and TRBJ1-1, is DAGVTQSPTHLIKTRGQQVTLRCSPKSGHDTVSWYQQALGQGPQFIFQYYEEEERQRGNFPDRFSGHQFPNYSSELNVNALLLGDSALYLCASSSRGLRANTEAFFGQGTRLTVV.